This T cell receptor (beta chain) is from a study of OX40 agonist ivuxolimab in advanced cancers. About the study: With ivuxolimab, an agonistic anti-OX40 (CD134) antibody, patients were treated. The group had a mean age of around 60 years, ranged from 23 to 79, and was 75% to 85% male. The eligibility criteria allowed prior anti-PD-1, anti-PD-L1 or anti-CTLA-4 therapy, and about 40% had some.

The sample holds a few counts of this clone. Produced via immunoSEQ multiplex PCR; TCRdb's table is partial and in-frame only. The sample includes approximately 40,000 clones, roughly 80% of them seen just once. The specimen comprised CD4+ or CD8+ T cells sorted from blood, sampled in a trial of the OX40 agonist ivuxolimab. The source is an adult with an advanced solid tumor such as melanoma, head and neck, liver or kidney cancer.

CDR3: CASSLDSLAGGESSYEQYF. The CDR3 coding sequence is TGTGCCAGCAGCTTAGATTCCCTAGCGGGAGGGGAGAGCTCCTACGAGCAGTACTTC. V usage is TRBV7-9 and J usage is TRBJ2-7; 12 bases align to TRBD2. The V and J ends lost 1 base and 0 bases, in that order; junction bases with no gene match: 10. The CDR3 spans 19 residues. Germline V gene sequence: CDR1 SEHNR, CDR2 FQNEAQ (reference sequence).